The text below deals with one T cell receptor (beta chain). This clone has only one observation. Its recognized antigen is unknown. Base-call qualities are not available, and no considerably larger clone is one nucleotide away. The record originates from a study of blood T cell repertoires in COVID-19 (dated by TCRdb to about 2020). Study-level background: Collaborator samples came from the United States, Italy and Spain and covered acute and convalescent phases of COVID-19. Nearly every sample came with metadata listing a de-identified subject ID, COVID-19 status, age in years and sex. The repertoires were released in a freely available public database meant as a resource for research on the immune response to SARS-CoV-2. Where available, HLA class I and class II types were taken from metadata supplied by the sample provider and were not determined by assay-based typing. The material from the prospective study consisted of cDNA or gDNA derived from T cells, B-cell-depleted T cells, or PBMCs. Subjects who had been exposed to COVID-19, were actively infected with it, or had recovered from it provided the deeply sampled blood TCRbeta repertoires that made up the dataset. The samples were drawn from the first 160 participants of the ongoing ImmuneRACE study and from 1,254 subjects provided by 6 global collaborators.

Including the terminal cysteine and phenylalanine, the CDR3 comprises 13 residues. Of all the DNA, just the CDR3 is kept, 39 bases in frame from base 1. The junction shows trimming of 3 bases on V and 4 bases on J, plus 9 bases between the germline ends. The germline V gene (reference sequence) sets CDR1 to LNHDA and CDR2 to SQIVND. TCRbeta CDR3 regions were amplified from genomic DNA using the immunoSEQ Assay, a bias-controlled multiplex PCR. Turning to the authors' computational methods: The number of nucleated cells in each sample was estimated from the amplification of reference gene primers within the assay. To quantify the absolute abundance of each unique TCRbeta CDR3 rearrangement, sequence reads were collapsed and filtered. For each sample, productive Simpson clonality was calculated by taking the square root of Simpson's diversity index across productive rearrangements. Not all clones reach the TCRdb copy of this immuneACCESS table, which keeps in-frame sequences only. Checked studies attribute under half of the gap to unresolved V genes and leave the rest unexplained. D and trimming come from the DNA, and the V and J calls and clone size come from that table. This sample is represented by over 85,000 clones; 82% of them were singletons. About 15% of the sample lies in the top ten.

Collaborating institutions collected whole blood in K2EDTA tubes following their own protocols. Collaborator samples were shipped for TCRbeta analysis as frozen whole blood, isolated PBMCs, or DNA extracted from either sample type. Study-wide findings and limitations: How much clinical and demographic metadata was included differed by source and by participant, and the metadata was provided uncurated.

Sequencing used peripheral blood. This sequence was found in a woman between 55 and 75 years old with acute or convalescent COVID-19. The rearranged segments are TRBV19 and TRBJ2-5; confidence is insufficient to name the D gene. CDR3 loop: CASSIIAGETQYF. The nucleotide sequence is TGTGCCAGTAGTATCATCGCAGGAGAGACCCAGTACTTC.